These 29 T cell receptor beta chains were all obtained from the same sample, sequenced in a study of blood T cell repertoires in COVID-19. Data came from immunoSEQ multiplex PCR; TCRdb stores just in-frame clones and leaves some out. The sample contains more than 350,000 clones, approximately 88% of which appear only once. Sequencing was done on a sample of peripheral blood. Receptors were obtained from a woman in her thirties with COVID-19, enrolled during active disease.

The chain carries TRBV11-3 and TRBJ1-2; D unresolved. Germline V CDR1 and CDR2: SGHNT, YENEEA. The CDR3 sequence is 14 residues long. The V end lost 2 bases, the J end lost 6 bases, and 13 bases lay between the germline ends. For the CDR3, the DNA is TGTGCCAGCAGCTTACACCGAGAGGCCGATGGCTACACCTTC. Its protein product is CASSLHREADGYTF.

The CDR3 region is CASSLSGMNTEAFF. The CDR3 nucleotides read TGTGCCAGCAGCCTATCGGGGATGAACACTGAAGCTTTCTTT. This chain uses TRBV9 with TRBJ1-1, with D uncertain. The CDR3 runs to 14 residues. Trimming shortened V by 4 bases and J by 0 bases, and 10 bases separated the two germline ends. Germline loops: CDR1 SGDLS, CDR2 YYNGEE. Drawing the rest from reference TRBV9 and TRBJ1-1, the complete variable domain is DSGVTQTPKHLITATGQRVTLRCSPRSGDLSVYWYQQSLDQGLQFLIQYYNGEERAKGNILERFSAQQFPDLHSELNLSSLELGDSALYFCASSLSGMNTEAFFGQGTRLTVV.

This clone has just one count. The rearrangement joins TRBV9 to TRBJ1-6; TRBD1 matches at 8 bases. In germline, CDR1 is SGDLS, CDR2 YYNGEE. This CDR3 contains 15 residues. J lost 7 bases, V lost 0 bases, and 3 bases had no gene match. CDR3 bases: TGTGCCAGCAGCGTAGGACAGGGGATAAATTCACCCCTCCACTTT. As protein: CASSVGQGINSPLHF.

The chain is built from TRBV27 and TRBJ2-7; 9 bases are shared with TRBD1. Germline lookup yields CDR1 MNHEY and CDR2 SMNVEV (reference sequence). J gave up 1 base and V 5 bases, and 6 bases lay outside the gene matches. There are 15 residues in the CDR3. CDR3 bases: TGTGCCAGCAGTCCGGGGACAGGGAATTCCTACGAGCAGTACTTC. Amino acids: CASSPGTGNSYEQYF.

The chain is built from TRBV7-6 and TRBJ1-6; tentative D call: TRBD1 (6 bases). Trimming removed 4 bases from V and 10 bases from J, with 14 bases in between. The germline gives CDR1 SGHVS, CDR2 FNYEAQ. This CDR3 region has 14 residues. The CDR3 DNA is TGTGCCAGCAGCTCTGCAGGGGAAGGCTCACCCCTCCACTTT. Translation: CASSSAGEGSPLHF.

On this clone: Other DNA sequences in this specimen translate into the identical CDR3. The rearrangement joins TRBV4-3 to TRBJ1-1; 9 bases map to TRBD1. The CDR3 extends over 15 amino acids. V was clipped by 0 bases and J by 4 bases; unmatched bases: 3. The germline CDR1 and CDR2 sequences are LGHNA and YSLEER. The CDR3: CASSQEGQGGTEAFF. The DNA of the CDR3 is TGCGCCAGCAGCCAAGAGGGACAGGGCGGCACTGAAGCTTTCTTT.

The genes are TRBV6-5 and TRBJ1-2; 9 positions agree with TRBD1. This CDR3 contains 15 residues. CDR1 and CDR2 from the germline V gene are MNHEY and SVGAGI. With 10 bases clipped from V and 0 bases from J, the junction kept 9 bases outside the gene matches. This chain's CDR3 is CATGTGLIANYGYTF. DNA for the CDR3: TGTGCCACCGGGACAGGGCTTATAGCTAACTATGGCTACACCTTC.

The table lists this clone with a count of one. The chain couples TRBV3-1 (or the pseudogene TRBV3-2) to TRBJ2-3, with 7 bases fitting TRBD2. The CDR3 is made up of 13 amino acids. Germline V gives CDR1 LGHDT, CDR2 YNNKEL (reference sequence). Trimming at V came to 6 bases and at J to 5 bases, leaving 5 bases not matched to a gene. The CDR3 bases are TGTGCCAGCAGAAACCCTAGCGGAGATACGCAGTATTTT. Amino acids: CASRNPSGDTQYF.

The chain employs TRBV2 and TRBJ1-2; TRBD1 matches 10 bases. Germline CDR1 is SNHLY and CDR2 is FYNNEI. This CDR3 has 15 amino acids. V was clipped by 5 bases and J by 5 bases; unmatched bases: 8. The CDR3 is CASSLRDRGVYGYTF. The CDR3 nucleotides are TGTGCCAGCAGTCTCCGGGACAGGGGAGTTTATGGCTACACCTTC.

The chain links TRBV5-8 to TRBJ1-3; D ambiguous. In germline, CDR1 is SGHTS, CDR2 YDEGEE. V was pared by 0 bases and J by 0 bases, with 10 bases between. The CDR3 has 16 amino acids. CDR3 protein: CASSLVLHHSGNTIYF. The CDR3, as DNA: TGTGCCAGCAGCTTGGTCTTACACCACTCTGGAAACACCATATATTTT.

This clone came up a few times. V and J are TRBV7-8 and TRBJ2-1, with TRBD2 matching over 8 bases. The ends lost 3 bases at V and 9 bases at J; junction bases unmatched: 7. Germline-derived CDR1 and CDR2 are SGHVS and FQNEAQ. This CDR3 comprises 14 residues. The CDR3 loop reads CASSLGTSHSEQFF. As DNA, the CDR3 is TGTGCCAGCAGCTTGGGGACTAGTCACAGTGAGCAGTTCTTC.

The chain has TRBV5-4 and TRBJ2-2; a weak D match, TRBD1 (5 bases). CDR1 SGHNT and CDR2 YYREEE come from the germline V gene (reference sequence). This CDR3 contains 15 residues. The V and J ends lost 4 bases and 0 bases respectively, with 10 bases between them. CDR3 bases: TGTGCCAGCAGCCTCGTGACAGCGAACACCGGGGAGCTGTTTTTT. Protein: CASSLVTANTGELFF.

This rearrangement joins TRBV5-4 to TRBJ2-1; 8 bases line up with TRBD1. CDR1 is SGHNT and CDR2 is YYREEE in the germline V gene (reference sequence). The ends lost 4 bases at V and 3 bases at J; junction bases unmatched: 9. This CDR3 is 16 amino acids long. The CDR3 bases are TGTGCCAGCAGCCCTACCGGACAGGGCGACTACAATGAGCAGTTCTTC. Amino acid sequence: CASSPTGQGDYNEQFF. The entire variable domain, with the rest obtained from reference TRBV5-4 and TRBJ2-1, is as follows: ETGVTQSPTHLIKTRGQQVTLRCSSQSGHNTVSWYQQALGQGPQFIFQYYREEENGRGNFPPRFSGLQFPNYSSELNVNALELDDSALYLCASSPTGQGDYNEQFFGPGTRLTVL.

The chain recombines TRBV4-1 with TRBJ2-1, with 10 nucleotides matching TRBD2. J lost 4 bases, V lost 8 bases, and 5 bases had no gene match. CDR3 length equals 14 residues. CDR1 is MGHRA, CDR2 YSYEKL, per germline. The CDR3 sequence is CASRLAGVYNEQFF. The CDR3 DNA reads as TGCGCCAGCCGCCTAGCGGGGGTTTACAATGAGCAGTTCTTC.

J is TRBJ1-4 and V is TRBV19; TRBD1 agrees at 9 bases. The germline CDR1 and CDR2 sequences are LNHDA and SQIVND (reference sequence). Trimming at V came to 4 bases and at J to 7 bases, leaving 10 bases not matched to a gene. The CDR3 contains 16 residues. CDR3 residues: CASSTRTGAWGEKLFF. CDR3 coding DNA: TGTGCCAGTAGTACCCGGACAGGGGCGTGGGGTGAAAAACTGTTTTTT. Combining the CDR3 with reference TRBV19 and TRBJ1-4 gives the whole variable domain DGGITQSPKYLFRKEGQNVTLSCEQNLNHDAMYWYRQDPGQGLRLIYYSQIVNDFQKGDIAEGYSVSREKKESFPLTVTSAQKNPTAFYLCASSTRTGAWGEKLFFGSGTQLSVL.

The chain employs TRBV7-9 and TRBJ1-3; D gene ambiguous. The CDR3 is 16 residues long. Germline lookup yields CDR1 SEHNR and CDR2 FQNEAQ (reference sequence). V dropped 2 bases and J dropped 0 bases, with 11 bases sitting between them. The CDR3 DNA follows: TGTGCCAGCAGCTTAATGGGCCGCGCCTCTGGAAACACCATATATTTT. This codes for CASSLMGRASGNTIYF.

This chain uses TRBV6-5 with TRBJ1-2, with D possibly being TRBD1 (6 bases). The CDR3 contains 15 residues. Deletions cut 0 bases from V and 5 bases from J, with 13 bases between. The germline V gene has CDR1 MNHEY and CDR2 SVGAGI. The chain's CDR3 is CASSYSTTGSYGYTF. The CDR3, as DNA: TGTGCCAGCAGTTACTCGACCACAGGGTCATATGGCTACACCTTC.

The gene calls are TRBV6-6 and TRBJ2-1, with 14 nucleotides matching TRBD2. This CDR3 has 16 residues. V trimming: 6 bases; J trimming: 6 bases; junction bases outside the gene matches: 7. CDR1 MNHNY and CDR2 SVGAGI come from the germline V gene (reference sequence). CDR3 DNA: TGTGCCAGCAGCCGCGGGACTAGCGGGGGAGGCAATGAGCAGTTCTTC. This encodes CASSRGTSGGGNEQFF.

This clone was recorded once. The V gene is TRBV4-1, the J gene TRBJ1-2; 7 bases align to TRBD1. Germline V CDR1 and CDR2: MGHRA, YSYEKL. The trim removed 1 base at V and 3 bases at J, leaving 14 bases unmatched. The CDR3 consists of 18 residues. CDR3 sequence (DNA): TGCGCCAGCAGCCAAGGAGCTTCCGGGACAGCGGGGGACTATGGCTACACCTTC. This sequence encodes CASSQGASGTAGDYGYTF.

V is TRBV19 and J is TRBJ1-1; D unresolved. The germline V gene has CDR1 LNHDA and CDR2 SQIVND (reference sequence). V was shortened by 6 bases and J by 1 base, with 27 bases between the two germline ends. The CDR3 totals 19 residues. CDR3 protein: CASSLPLAVYGQRNTEAFF. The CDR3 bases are TGTGCCAGTAGCTTGCCCTTAGCGGTGTATGGGCAAAGGAACACTGAAGCTTTCTTT.

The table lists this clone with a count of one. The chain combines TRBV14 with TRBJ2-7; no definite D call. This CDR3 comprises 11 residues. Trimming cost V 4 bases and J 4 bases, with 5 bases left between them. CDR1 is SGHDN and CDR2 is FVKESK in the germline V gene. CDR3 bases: TGTGCCAGCAGCCCAGGTTACGAGCAGTACTTC. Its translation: CASSPGYEQYF. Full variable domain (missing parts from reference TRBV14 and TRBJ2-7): EAGVTQFPSHSVIEKGQTVTLRCDPISGHDNLYWYRRVMGKEIKFLLHFVKESKQDESGMPNNRFLAERTGGTYSTLKVQPAELEDSGVYFCASSPGYEQYFGPGTRLTVT.

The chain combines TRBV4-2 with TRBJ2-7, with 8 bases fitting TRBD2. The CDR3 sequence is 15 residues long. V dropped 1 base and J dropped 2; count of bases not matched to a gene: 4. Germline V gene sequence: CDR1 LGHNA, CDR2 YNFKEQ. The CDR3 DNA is TGTGCCAGCAGCCAAGGGCGGGGGGACACCTACGAGCAGTACTTC. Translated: CASSQGRGDTYEQYF.

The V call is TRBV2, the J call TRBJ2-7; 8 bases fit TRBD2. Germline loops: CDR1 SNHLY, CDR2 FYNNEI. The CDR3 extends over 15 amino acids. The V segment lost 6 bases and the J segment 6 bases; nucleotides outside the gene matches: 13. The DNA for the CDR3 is TGTGCCAGCAGGAGTCGGGGGGGCGATTCGGGCGAGCAGTACTTC. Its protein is CASRSRGGDSGEQYF.

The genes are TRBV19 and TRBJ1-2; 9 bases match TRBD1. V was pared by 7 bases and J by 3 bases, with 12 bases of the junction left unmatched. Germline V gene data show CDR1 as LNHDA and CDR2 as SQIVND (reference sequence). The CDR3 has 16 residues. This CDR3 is CASTPARTGADYGYTF. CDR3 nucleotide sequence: TGTGCCAGTACCCCGGCAAGGACAGGGGCGGACTATGGCTACACCTTC.

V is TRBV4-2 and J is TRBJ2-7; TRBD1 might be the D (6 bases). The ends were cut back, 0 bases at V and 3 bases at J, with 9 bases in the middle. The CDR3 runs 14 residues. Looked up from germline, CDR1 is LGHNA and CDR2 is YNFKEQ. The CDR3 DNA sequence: TGTGCCAGCAGCCAAGAACAGGGATTCTACGAGCAGTACTTC. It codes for CASSQEQGFYEQYF.

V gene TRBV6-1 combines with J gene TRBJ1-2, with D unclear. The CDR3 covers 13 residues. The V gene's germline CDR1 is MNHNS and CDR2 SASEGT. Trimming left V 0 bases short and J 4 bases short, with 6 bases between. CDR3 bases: TGTGCCAGCAGTGAAGCGCAGGTCTATGGCTACACCTTC. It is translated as CASSEAQVYGYTF.

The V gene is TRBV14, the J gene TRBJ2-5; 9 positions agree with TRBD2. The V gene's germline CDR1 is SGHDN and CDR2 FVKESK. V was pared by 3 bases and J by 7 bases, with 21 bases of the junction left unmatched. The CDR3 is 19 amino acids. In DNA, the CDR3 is TGTGCCAGCAGCCAGCACCATACGACTAGCGGCCCCTTTTTATGGACCCAGTACTTC. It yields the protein CASSQHHTTSGPFLWTQYF.

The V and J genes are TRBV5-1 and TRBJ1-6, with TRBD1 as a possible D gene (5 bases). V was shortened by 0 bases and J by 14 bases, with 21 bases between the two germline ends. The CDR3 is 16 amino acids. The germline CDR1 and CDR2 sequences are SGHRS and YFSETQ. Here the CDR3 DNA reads TGCGCCAGCAGCTTGGAATTCCGGGCAGGGTCGTGGGCCCTCCACTTT. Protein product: CASSLEFRAGSWALHF.

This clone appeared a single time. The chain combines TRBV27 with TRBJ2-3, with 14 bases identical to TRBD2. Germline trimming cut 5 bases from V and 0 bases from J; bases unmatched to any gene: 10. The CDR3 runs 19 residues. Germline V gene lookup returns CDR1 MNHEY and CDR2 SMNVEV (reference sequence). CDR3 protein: CASSPGTSGGPTSTDTQYF. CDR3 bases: TGTGCCAGCAGTCCTGGGACTAGCGGGGGCCCGACTAGCACAGATACGCAGTATTTT.